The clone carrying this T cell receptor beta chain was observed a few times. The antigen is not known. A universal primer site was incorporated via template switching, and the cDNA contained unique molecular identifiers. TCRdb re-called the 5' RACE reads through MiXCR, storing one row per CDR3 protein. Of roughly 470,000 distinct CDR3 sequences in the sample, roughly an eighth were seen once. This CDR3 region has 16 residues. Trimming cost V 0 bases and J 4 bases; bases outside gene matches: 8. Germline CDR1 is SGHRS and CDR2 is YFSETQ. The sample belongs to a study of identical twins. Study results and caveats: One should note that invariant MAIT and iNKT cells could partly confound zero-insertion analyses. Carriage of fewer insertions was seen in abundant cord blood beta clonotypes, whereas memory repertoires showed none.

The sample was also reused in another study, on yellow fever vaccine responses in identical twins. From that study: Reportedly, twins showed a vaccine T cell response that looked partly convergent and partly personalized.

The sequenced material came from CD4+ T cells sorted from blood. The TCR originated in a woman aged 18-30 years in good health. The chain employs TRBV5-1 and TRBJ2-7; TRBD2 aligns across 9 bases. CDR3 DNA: TGCGCCAGCAGCTTGGAGGCTAGCGGGACCGGATACGAGCAGTACTTC. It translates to CASSLEASGTGYEQYF.